The next 13 T cell receptor beta chains were all read from a single sample in a study of T-cell reconstitution after alpha-beta-depleted transplantation in children (dated by TCRdb to 2016 to 2017). The library was obtained by PCR. The sample was run on an Illumina HiSeq 2500. To normalize quantification of the TCRbeta repertoire, the TCR libraries were built with molecular barcoding that relied on unique molecular identifiers. TCRdb reprocessed the public reads (quality trimming at Q25 with fastp, clone calling with MiXCR) and kept in-frame beta chains. Merged by CDR3 protein, the rows form single entries marked with the most common genes and DNA. For this sample there are some 500,000 distinct CDR3 sequences; approximately 29% appear just once. Of the sample, 2% to 3% is held by the ten largest clones. Specimen: PBMCs from the stem cell graft donor, collected from the stem cell graft. The receptors originated from a human donor who donated a stem cell graft to a child with aplastic anemia.

Notes on this clonotype: One end of the junction does not line up with germline, which may come from a read error. This chain connects TRBV29-1 to TRBJ2-3, with TRBD1 matching over 7 bases. The CDR3 is 12 residues long. CDR1 and CDR2 from the germline V gene are SQVTM and ANQGSEA. CDR3 in DNA: TGCATCGTTCAAGTGGACAGGATGCGGCAAAGATTT. This encodes CIVQVDRMRQRF.

This chain uses TRBV7-2 with TRBJ2-7; perhaps TRBD1 as D (6 bases). There are 15 residues in the CDR3. Germline lookup yields CDR1 SGHTA and CDR2 FQGNSA. Trimming pared 5 bases from V and 2 bases from J, leaving 16 bases between. The CDR3 DNA follows: TGTGCCAGCAGCGAAAGGACAAGGGGGACCTACGAGCAGTACTTC. It is translated as CASSERTRGTYEQYF.

Points on this clonotype: Germline and junction disagree at one end, which may indicate a read error. The rearrangement links TRBV3-1 to TRBJ2-3; the match to TRBD2 covers 10 bases. Germline CDR1 is LGHDT and CDR2 is YNNKEL (reference sequence). The CDR3 runs 14 residues. The chain's CDR3 is CASSQDRSGRAPDF. The CDR3 DNA sequence: TGTGCCAGCAGCCAAGATCGGAGCGGGAGGGCCCCGGATTTT.

The gene calls are TRBV7-2 and TRBJ2-1; maybe TRBD2 (6 bases). The CDR3 extends over 13 amino acids. The germline V gene has CDR1 SGHTA and CDR2 FQGNSA. CDR3 amino acids: CAGGVSSYNEQFF. The DNA of the CDR3 is TGTGCGGGAGGAGTCAGCTCCTACAATGAGCAGTTCTTC.

The chain employs TRBV29-1 and TRBJ2-2; perhaps TRBD1 as D (6 bases). V was shortened by 6 bases and J by 3 bases, with 11 bases between the two germline ends. The CDR3 is made up of 13 amino acids. The V gene's germline CDR1 is SQVTM and CDR2 ANQGSEA. CDR3 sequence (DNA): TGCAGCGTCACAGGGAAGGACACCGGGGAGCTGTTTTTT. Translation: CSVTGKDTGELFF.

The sample holds a few counts of this clonotype. The rearrangement links TRBV7-8 to TRBJ2-4; D gene uncertain. Germline values: CDR1 SGHVS, CDR2 FQNEAQ. The CDR3 contains 13 residues. V lost 1 base, J lost 9 bases, and 10 bases lay in between. DNA of the CDR3: TGTGCCAGCAGCTTAGAGAGGTCGCCCATTCAGTACTTC. This translates into CASSLERSPIQYF.

This clonotype was seen a few times. This chain links TRBV4-3 with TRBJ1-5; no clear D gene. The CDR3 is made up of 15 amino acids. Germline V gives CDR1 LGHNA, CDR2 YSLEER. Between the trimmed V and J ends, which lost 1 base and 3 bases, there was a span of 10 bases. This CDR3 is CASSQGSAPNQPQHF. DNA for the CDR3: TGCGCCAGCAGCCAAGGGTCGGCACCCAATCAGCCCCAGCATTTT.

The table lists this clonotype with a few counts. The rearrangement links TRBV5-5 to TRBJ2-7; D gene unclear. V dropped 6 bases and J dropped 3 bases, with 16 bases sitting between them. CDR1 is SGHKS, CDR2 YYEKEE, per germline (reference sequence). The CDR3 has 14 amino acids. The CDR3 DNA is TGTGCCAGCAACCAAATCGCCGGATACTACGAGCAGTACTTC. This sequence encodes CASNQIAGYYEQYF.

This rearrangement joins TRBV12-3 or TRBV12-4 to TRBJ2-2, with D perhaps assigned TRBD1 or TRBD2 (6 bases each). This CDR3 is built from 15 residues. Trimming removed 0 bases from V and 7 bases from J, with 12 bases in between. The CDR3 sequence is CASSLAGGSYGELFF. The CDR3 nucleotides read TGTGCCAGCAGTTTAGCGGGGGGCTCGTACGGGGAGCTGTTTTTT.

J is TRBJ1-2 and V is TRBV20-1; a weak D match, TRBD1 (6 bases). CDR1 and CDR2 from the germline V gene are DFQATT and SNEGSKA (reference sequence). V dropped 1 base and J dropped 3 bases, with 9 bases sitting between them. CDR3 length: 13 residues. Here the CDR3 DNA reads TGCAGTGCTAGAGTCGGGACACACTATGGCTACACCTTC. Protein product: CSARVGTHYGYTF.

The genes are TRBV7-9 and TRBJ1-1, with 10 bases that match TRBD1. This CDR3 comprises 15 residues. The ends lost 5 bases at V and 4 bases at J; junction bases unmatched: 7. Germline V gene data show CDR1 as SEHNR and CDR2 as FQNEAQ (reference sequence). The CDR3 nucleotides are TGTGCCAGCAGCACTGACCGGGACAGGGGCACTGAAGCTTTCTTT. This encodes CASSTDRDRGTEAFF.

This chain links TRBV7-2 with TRBJ2-1; no clear D. V dropped 6 bases and J dropped 2 bases, with 14 bases sitting between them. The germline CDR1 and CDR2 sequences are SGHTA and FQGNSA. The CDR3 is 15 amino acids. CDR3 sequence reads: CASRGRRAAYNEQFF. DNA for the CDR3: TGTGCCAGCAGGGGCCGTCGGGCCGCCTACAATGAGCAGTTCTTC.

CDR3: CASRQARQGIRSYNEQFF. CDR3 sequence (DNA): TGTGCCAGCAGGCAGGCCCGACAGGGGATTAGGTCCTACAATGAGCAGTTCTTC. The chain recombines TRBV6-1 with TRBJ2-1; 8 bases line up with TRBD1. Germline V gene data show CDR1 as MNHNS and CDR2 as SASEGT. The CDR3 is 18 amino acids. With 6 bases clipped from V and 1 base from J, the junction kept 14 bases outside the gene matches.